Listed here is a single TCR beta chain. What antigen it recognizes has not been identified. No base quality values were provided; no much bigger clone lies one nucleotide off. Enrolling through a virtual design, the prospective study's participants ranged in age from roughly 18 to 95 years and lived across roughly 24 United States geographic areas. In the prospective study, cohorts were assigned on the basis of participant-reported clinical history obtained from a screening survey and a study questionnaire. Recovered participants in ImmuneRACE Cohort 3 were defined by two consecutive negative NP/OP PCR tests, clearance by a healthcare professional, or resolution of symptoms. In the prospective study, mobile phlebotomists collected whole blood, serum and a nasopharyngeal or oropharyngeal swab from each participant. Prospective study participants could optionally give additional blood draws and questionnaires over an approximately two-month period. Blood samples from the prospective study were shipped frozen or at room temperature prior to DNA extraction.

This specimen comes from a study of blood T cell repertoires in COVID-19 (dated by TCRdb to about 2020). Concerning the study at large: The collaborator samples originated in the United States, Italy and Spain and spanned the acute and convalescent phases of COVID-19. The prospective study material was composed of cDNA or gDNA derived from T cells, B-cell-depleted T cells, or PBMCs. Deeply sampled blood TCRbeta repertoires from subjects exposed to, actively infected with, or recovered from COVID-19 were included in the dataset. The repertoires were released in a freely available public database meant as a resource for research on the immune response to SARS-CoV-2. The samples were drawn from two sources: the first 160 participants of the ongoing ImmuneRACE study, and 1,200 or so subjects contributed by 6 global collaborators. Nearly every sample came with metadata listing a de-identified subject ID, COVID-19 status, age in years and sex. Where HLA class I and class II types were available, the types were taken from metadata supplied by the sample provider, not from assay-based typing. Study-wide conclusions, independent of this receptor: The amount of clinical and demographic metadata varied by source and participant and was provided uncurated.

TCRbeta CDR3 regions were amplified from genomic DNA by means of the immunoSEQ Assay, a bias-controlled multiplex PCR. As for the authors' bioinformatics: The number of nucleated cells in each sample was estimated from the amplification of reference gene primers within the assay. To quantify the absolute abundance of each unique TCRbeta CDR3 rearrangement, sequence reads were collapsed and filtered. For each sample, productive Simpson clonality was calculated as the square root of Simpson's diversity index across productive rearrangements. Not all clones reach the TCRdb copy of this immuneACCESS table, which keeps in-frame sequences only. Checked studies attribute under half of the gap to unresolved V genes and leave the rest unexplained. The DNA was the basis for D and trimming; V, J and clone size are from that table. The sample table contains approximately 350,000 clones; only one count was recorded for approximately 90% of them. Of the sample, around 1% falls within the top ten clones.

The germline V gene supplies CDR1 SGHRS and CDR2 YFSETQ. The CDR3 holds 13 amino acids from the cysteine to the phenylalanine. Only the CDR3 portion is preserved as DNA: 39 bases, with reading frame beginning at the first base. V and J lose 2 bases and 3 bases, and a span of 9 bases separates them. The source is a man between 18 and 29 years old who had recovered from COVID-19. Material: PBMCs or T cells enriched from blood (not recorded which). The chain is assembled from TRBV5-1 and TRBJ2-7, with the D gene call left open. The nucleotide sequence is given as TGCGCCAGCAGCTTACTACAACGCTACGAGCAGTACTTC. It translates as CASSLLQRYEQYF.